This entry features one T cell receptor (beta chain) sequence. Its specificity is unknown. CDR3 size: 15 residues. V was trimmed by 1 base and J by 10 bases, leaving 17 bases between them. CDR1 and CDR2 (germline): LGHNA, YSLEER. The data were obtained in a study of T cells after yellow fever vaccination. Regarding the study as a whole: Most primary-vaccination clones recurred post-booster (roughly 96% CD4, about 87% CD8).

MiXCR, run by TCRdb on the 5' RACE reads, gives a single entry per CDR3 protein. The sample yields a few hundred thousand distinct CDR3 sequences, 6.7% seen once. The source is a young man who received the YFV17D yellow fever vaccine. This specimen was CD4+ T cells sorted from PBMCs, taken on the day of the yellow fever booster vaccination. The rearrangement links TRBV4-3 to TRBJ2-1; D perhaps matches TRBD2 (6 bases). CDR3 protein: CASSQGRTMLSEQFF. The CDR3 nucleotides read TGCGCCAGCAGCCAAGGTCGGACTATGCTCTCCGAGCAGTTCTTC.